These 5 T cell receptor beta chains share one sample of origin, sequenced in a study of cytomegalovirus exposure and HLA in healthy donors. The PCR ran on 60 Vbeta and 13 Jbeta primers. Using immunoSEQ multiplex PCR, the repertoire was profiled, and TCRdb retains in-frame clones only, with some absent. The sample holds 100,000 or so clones; more than 60% are singletons and the top ten take about 5%. Material for sequencing was PBMCs. The receptors here all came from a female donor in good health and CMV-seropositive.

The chain is built from TRBV28 and TRBJ1-4; D not certain. CDR3 length: 14 residues. CDR1 and CDR2 from the germline V gene are MDHEN and SYDVKM. Trimming took 5 bases from V and 8 from J, leaving 15 bases between them. Here the CDR3 DNA reads TGTGCCAGCAGTAGTCTCGCTGGAGGAGAAAAACTGTTTTTT. Protein: CASSSLAGGEKLFF.

The rearrangement links TRBV10-2 to TRBJ1-5, with TRBD1 identical over 8 bases. Germline CDR1 and CDR2: WSHSY and SAAADI. This CDR3 is 16 amino acids long. The junction had 5 bases not matched to a gene; V was cut back by 3 bases and J by 1 base. DNA of the CDR3: TGCGCCAGCAGTGAAACAGGGGGATCGAGCAATCAGCCCCAGCATTTT. This translates into CASSETGGSSNQPQHF.

As regards this clone: Sequence at one end of the junction differs from germline and may be a read error. The rearrangement uses TRBV27 and TRBJ1-4, with a possible D match to TRBD1 (6 bases). Per germline, CDR1 MNHEY and CDR2 SMNVEV (reference sequence). The CDR3 extends over 13 amino acids. CDR3 in DNA: TGTGCCAGCAGCTGGGGACATAATGAAAGACTGTTTTTT. This gives the protein CASSWGHNERLFF.

J is TRBJ2-1 and V is TRBV27; TRBD2 might be the D (5 bases). The CDR3 spans 19 residues. Deletions cut 6 bases from V and 5 bases from J, with 29 bases between. Per germline, CDR1 MNHEY and CDR2 SMNVEV (reference sequence). As DNA, the CDR3 is TGTGCCAGCAGCAACACCCCGCTCGTACTCCATAGCGCAGACAATGAGCAGTTCTTC. As protein: CASSNTPLVLHSADNEQFF.

The chain recombines TRBV18 with TRBJ2-7, with TRBD1 matching 8 bases. Germline trimming cut 1 base from V and 1 base from J; bases unmatched to any gene: 6. CDR1 and CDR2 from the germline V gene are KGHSH and LQKENI. The CDR3 length is 16 residues. The CDR3 nucleotides are TGTGCCAGCTCACCACAAGGACAGGGAGTATCCTACGAGCAGTACTTC. Residues: CASSPQGQGVSYEQYF.